The TCR beta chain under discussion was sequenced for a study of blood T cell repertoires in COVID-19. CDR3 length: 16 amino acids. V lost 4 bases to trimming and J lost 4 bases; unmatched junction nucleotides: 10. Germline CDR1 SNHLY, CDR2 FYNNEI. Using immunoSEQ multiplex PCR, the repertoire was profiled, and TCRdb retains in-frame clones only, with some absent. The table has 110,000 to 150,000 clones, 70% to 90% seen once. This sequence was found in a middle-aged woman who had recovered from COVID-19. The chain has TRBV2 and TRBJ1-5; TRBD1 aligns across 7 bases. The sequenced sample consisted of PBMCs or T cells enriched from blood (not recorded which). The CDR3 reads CASSGVARGTNQPQHF. CDR3 in DNA: TGTGCCAGCAGTGGGGTCGCCAGGGGGACAAATCAGCCCCAGCATTTT.